This is a list of T cell receptor beta chains from one sample in a study of vaccination effects on CD4 cells after COVID-19. Here immunoSEQ multiplex PCR was the method, and the copy in TCRdb shows in-frame clones only, minus some. The data show under 60,000 clones, 65% to 80% seen once. The antigens of these receptors remain unknown. The sequenced sample was CD4+ T cells from PBMCs cultured without peptide, obtained before COVID-19 vaccination. The receptors originated from a human donor who received a COVID-19 vaccine. CDR3s include the opening cysteine and the closing phenylalanine or tryptophan. The D gene is left open where the match is weak. Clone size, where shown, is once, few, many, or a class for clones that have expanded.

-	TRBV11-1	TRBJ2-7	-	CASSLSDPYEQYF	TGTGCCAGCAGCCTATCGGACCCCTACGAGCAGTACTTC
-	TRBV2	TRBJ1-6	few	CASREKSPGGSPLHF	TGTGCCAGCAGGGAAAAATCCCCGGGGGGCTCACCCCTCCACTTT
TRBD1	TRBV30	TRBJ2-7	-	CAWSRDSYYEQYF	TGTGCCTGGAGTAGGGACAGCTACTACGAGCAGTACTTC
-	TRBV5-1	TRBJ2-1	-	CASSLRQPYNEQFF	TGCGCCAGCAGCTTACGACAGCCCTACAATGAGCAGTTCTTC
-	TRBV2	TRBJ2-3	once	CASSESGTFTDTQYF	TGTGCCAGCAGTGAATCAGGGACCTTCACAGATACGCAGTATTTT
TRBD2	TRBV5-1	TRBJ2-3	-	CASSLRRLADTQYF	TGCGCCAGCAGCTTACGGAGACTAGCGGATACGCAGTATTTT
-	TRBV19	TRBJ1-2	-	CASSIDWGARYGYTF	TGTGCCAGTAGTATAGATTGGGGGGCTCGCTATGGCTACACCTTC
-	TRBV7-9	TRBJ1-1	few	CASSRDEGKAFF	TGTGCCAGCAGCCGGGACGAGGGAAAAGCTTTCTTT
TRBD2	TRBV5-1	TRBJ2-3	-	CASSSSGRAADTQYF	TGCGCCAGCAGCTCTAGCGGGAGGGCGGCAGATACGCAGTATTTT
-	TRBV18	TRBJ1-2	-	CASSPATPLRGGYGYTF	TGTGCCAGCTCACCCGCCACTCCACTTAGGGGAGGCTATGGCTACACCTTC
-	TRBV7-8	TRBJ2-2	-	CASSSRTGELFF	TGTGCCAGCAGCTCTCGGACCGGGGAGCTGTTTTTT
-	TRBV19	TRBJ1-2	-	CASRRANYGYTF	TGTGCCAGTAGGCGAGCTAACTATGGCTACACCTTC
TRBD1	TRBV6-5	TRBJ1-1	-	CASRDDRGYTEAFF	TGTGCCAGCAGGGACGACAGGGGGTACACTGAAGCTTTCTTT
-	TRBV7-8	TRBJ1-4	-	CASSSLMWGVEEKLFF	TGTGCCAGCAGCTCCCTAATGTGGGGGGTAGAGGAAAAACTGTTTTTT
TRBD2	TRBV2	TRBJ2-3	-	CASSSGLAGFTDTQYF	TGTGCCAGCAGTTCTGGACTAGCGGGTTTCACAGATACGCAGTATTTT
TRBD1	TRBV18	TRBJ1-2	-	CASSPGQGALDNYGYTF	TGTGCCAGCTCACCTGGACAGGGGGCGCTTGATAACTATGGCTACACCTTC
-	TRBV19	TRBJ1-5	-	CASSILTRGAGDNQPQHF	TGTGCCAGTAGTATCCTCACTCGGGGGGCGGGAGACAATCAGCCCCAGCATTTT
-	TRBV6-5	TRBJ1-2	few	CASREGANYGYTF	TGTGCCAGCAGGGAGGGAGCCAACTATGGCTACACCTTC
-	TRBV5-6	TRBJ2-1	-	CASSFGGPYNEQFF	TGTGCCAGCAGCTTCGGGGGGCCCTACAATGAGCAGTTCTTC
-	TRBV19	TRBJ1-5	-	CASTKGGGQPQHF	TGTGCCAGTACCAAAGGCGGGGGGCAGCCCCAGCATTTT
-	TRBV6-4	TRBJ2-1	-	CASRRRAPDEQFF	TGTGCCAGCCGCCGCCGGGCACCCGATGAGCAGTTCTTC
-	TRBV19	TRBJ2-4	-	CASSALAAGNIQYF	TGTGCCAGTAGTGCCCTAGCTGCCGGGAACATTCAGTACTTC
-	TRBV5-1	TRBJ1-2	-	CASSLGQNYGYTF	TGCGCCAGCAGCTTAGGACAGAACTATGGCTACACCTTC
TRBD1	TRBV6-1	TRBJ2-7	-	CASSEVGWGLAGTASEQYF	TGTGCCAGCAGTGAAGTAGGTTGGGGGCTTGCCGGGACAGCCTCCGAGCAGTACTTC
TRBD1	TRBV5-1	TRBJ2-7	-	CASSHRDRSLGEQYF	TGCGCCAGCTCCCACCGGGACAGGTCTCTAGGCGAGCAGTACTTC
TRBD2	TRBV5-8	TRBJ2-5	-	CASSSGITSGSATQYF	TGTGCCAGCAGCTCCGGCATCACTAGCGGGAGTGCGACCCAGTACTTC
TRBD1	TRBV28	TRBJ1-1	-	CASSPGQTNTEAFF	TGTGCCAGCAGTCCGGGACAGACGAACACTGAAGCTTTCTTT
-	TRBV24-1	TRBJ2-1	-	CATSDLQARSYNEQFF	TGTGCCACCAGTGATTTGCAGGCCAGGTCCTACAATGAGCAGTTCTTC
TRBD1	TRBV30	TRBJ2-1	once	CAWVTGGNEQFF	TGTGCCTGGGTCACAGGGGGCAATGAGCAGTTCTTC
TRBD2	TRBV29-1	TRBJ2-7	few	CSGLLAGANEQYF	TGCAGCGGCCTACTAGCGGGAGCCAACGAGCAGTACTTC
TRBD1	TRBV5-1	TRBJ2-7	-	CASSLGGTGVHEQYF	TGCGCCAGCAGCTTGGGAGGGACAGGGGTGCACGAGCAGTACTTC
-	TRBV29-1	TRBJ2-1	-	CSVGRRLAVDEQFF	TGCAGCGTTGGGCGGAGGCTTGCTGTAGATGAGCAGTTCTTC
-	TRBV6-6	TRBJ1-1	-	CASSPQQGKGTEAFF	TGTGCCAGCAGTCCGCAACAGGGAAAGGGTACTGAAGCTTTCTTT
TRBD1	TRBV19	TRBJ2-5	once	CASSIGTVEQETQYF	TGTGCCAGTAGTATCGGGACAGTGGAGCAAGAGACCCAGTACTTC
-	TRBV5-1	TRBJ2-5	few	CASSLGNRETQYF	TGCGCCAGCAGCTTGGGGAACCGAGAGACCCAGTACTTC
-	TRBV10-3	TRBJ1-2	few	CAIPRDYGYTF	TGTGCCATCCCCAGGGACTATGGCTACACCTTC
TRBD1	TRBV7-9	TRBJ1-2	-	CASSPRQGIGYTF	TGTGCCAGCAGCCCGCGACAGGGGATCGGCTACACCTTC
TRBD1	TRBV20-1	TRBJ1-4	-	CSADRGEKLFF	TGCAGTGCTGACAGGGGTGAAAAACTGTTTTTT
TRBD2	TRBV5-1	TRBJ2-1	-	CASSFRLAASSYNEQFF	TGCGCCAGCAGCTTTCGACTAGCGGCCAGCTCCTACAATGAGCAGTTCTTC
-	TRBV7-2	TRBJ2-1	-	CASSFYNEQFF	TGTGCCAGCAGCTTCTACAATGAGCAGTTCTTC
-	TRBV3-1/TRBV3-2	TRBJ1-1	-	CASSQEGGTEAFF	TGTGCCAGCAGCCAAGAAGGGGGCACTGAAGCTTTCTTT
TRBD2	TRBV3-1/TRBV3-2	TRBJ2-3	-	CASGTSGRKVDTQYF	TGTGCCAGCGGGACTAGCGGGAGGAAAGTAGATACGCAGTATTTT
-	TRBV5-4	TRBJ2-7	-	CASSDPGGGYEQYF	TGTGCCAGCAGCGACCCTGGAGGGGGCTACGAGCAGTACTTC
TRBD1	TRBV27	TRBJ2-1	-	CASGTGGHYNEQFF	TGTGCCAGTGGCACAGGGGGCCACTACAATGAGCAGTTCTTC
-	TRBV30	TRBJ2-3	once	CAWSVGGADTQYF	TGTGCCTGGAGTGTGGGTGGAGCCGATACGCAGTATTTT